This entry is about one T cell receptor beta chain. Per the original methods: Estimation of nucleated cell counts was performed using reference gene primer amplification. Here immunoSEQ multiplex PCR was the method, and the copy in TCRdb shows in-frame clones only, minus some. The V and J calls and the clone size are those of that table, but D and trimming were determined from the DNA. There are about 61,000 clones in the sample; over 65% occur only once, and about a fifth lies in the top ten. These data belong to a study of blood T cell repertoires in COVID-19. Study-wide context: Acute and convalescent COVID-19 samples came from the United States, Italy and Spain. The cDNA or gDNA used as material had been derived from T cells, B-cell-depleted T cells, or PBMCs.

The CDR3 has 13 amino acids. In germline, CDR1 is SGHVS, CDR2 FQNEAQ. V lost 5 bases, J lost 12 bases, and 16 bases lay in between. The specimen sequenced was peripheral blood. This TCR came from an elderly man with active or convalescent COVID-19. The V call is TRBV7-8, the J call TRBJ1-4, with D uncertain. The CDR3 coding sequence is TGTGCCAGCAGCCCCCTAATGGCCGGGGAACTGTTTTTT. Amino acids: CASSPLMAGELFF.